This TCR beta chain was captured by sequencing in a study of cytomegalovirus exposure and HLA in healthy donors. The CDR3 runs to 13 residues. The V and J ends lost 10 bases and 3 bases respectively, with 13 bases between them. Germline CDR1 ENHRY, CDR2 SYGVKD. In nominal health when sampled, donors likely had unrecorded immune exposures nonetheless. General study findings and limits: A further, later analysis showed that HLA-associated TCR beta chains (compared with equally common others) were more clonally expanded.

PCR primers comprised 60 Vbeta and 13 Jbeta primers. Assay: immunoSEQ multiplex PCR; the TCRdb copy retains only in-frame clones and omits some. The sample records 85,000 to 130,000 clones, over 75% being singletons. This clone has just one count. What it recognizes is unknown. Sequenced sample: PBMCs. The genes are TRBV10-3 and TRBJ1-5; tentative D call: TRBD1 (6 bases). The clonotype comes from a woman in her late teens or twenties in good health and CMV-seropositive. DNA for the CDR3: TGTGCCACGAGAGGGGGAACCAATCAGCCCCAGCATTTT. As protein: CATRGGTNQPQHF.